This TCR beta chain originates from a study of cytomegalovirus exposure and HLA in healthy donors. Background on the study: The 95 to 150 validation repertoires, a later analysis reported, used the same platform as the approximately 700 first-cohort repertoires. Notes on the study in general: Cytomegalovirus-associated status was assigned to more than 150 TCR beta chains.

To note about this clone: What it binds is unknown.

Sequencing used immunoSEQ multiplex PCR; TCRdb keeps in-frame clones, though not all of them. The sample yields about 280,000 clones, roughly 90% seen once. The sequence was collected from a woman aged 18-29 years in good health and CMV-seronegative. Material for sequencing was PBMCs.

The CDR3 loop is CASALGGARTEAFF. The CDR3 DNA reads TGTGCCAGCGCCCTGGGGGGGGCGCGGACTGAAGCTTTCTTT. The chain is built from TRBV6-5 and TRBJ1-1, with TRBD1 as a possible D gene (6 bases). The germline V gene has CDR1 MNHEY and CDR2 SVGAGI. V dropped 8 bases and J dropped 5 bases, with 18 bases sitting between them. The CDR3 covers 14 residues.